This TCR beta chain originates from a study of T cell repertoires in MIS-A myocarditis (dated by TCRdb to 2021 to 2024). Amplification of TCRbeta CDR3 regions relied on the immunoSEQ bias-controlled multiplex PCR, followed by high-throughput sequencing. The study's processing was this. CDR3 sequences were collapsed and filtered with the immunoSEQ vendor pipeline, and the abundance and frequency of each unique TCRbeta CDR3 were thereby quantified. CD-HIT clustered dominant CDR3 amino acid sequences with SARS-CoV-2-specific ImmuneCODE TCRbeta sequences at a 90% global sequence identity threshold. Clones were classed as hyperexpanded at frequencies of 0.1 to 1 and as large at frequencies of 0.01 to 0.1. CDR3 amino acid sequences and V and J gene assignments of dominant clones were confirmed with MiXCR. The R stringdist package was used to compute Levenshtein distances between the patient clonotypes and the ImmuneCODE hits. Held by TCRdb, this immuneACCESS table contains in-frame sequences only and omits some clones. Under half of the omission traces to an unresolved V gene where checked; the cause of the rest is unknown. That table furnishes V, J and clone size, whereas the DNA furnished D and trimming. The sample table contains approximately 7,100 clones; only one count was recorded for less than 80% of them. In total, the top ten clones hold roughly 18% of the sample.

The QIAamp DNA FFPE kit was used to extract genomic DNA from formalin-fixed paraffin-embedded autopsy tissue. Taken from the germline V gene (reference sequence), the CDR1 and CDR2 loops are DFQATT and SNEGSKA. The junction shows trimming of 3 bases on V and 3 bases on J, plus 8 bases between the germline ends. The CDR3 sequence holds 13 residues, the cysteine and phenylalanine included. Of the read, only the CDR3 DNA is kept; its 39 bases are in frame from base 1. As to this clone: It has no known antigen specificity. No much larger clone exists at a distance of one base, and base qualities are not known.

The sequenced sample consisted of right inferior lung lobe tissue obtained at autopsy. The rearranged chain carries TRBV20-1 and TRBJ2-2; the D region possibly corresponds to TRBD1 (6 bases align). The source of this sequence is a young man with fulminant myocarditis from multisystem inflammatory syndrome in adults (MIS-A) after COVID-19. At the DNA level, the sequence is TGCAGTGCTAGTCAGGGGTACACCGGGGAGCTGTTTTTT. Its product reads: CSASQGYTGELFF.